Here is one TCR beta chain with its context. Its antigen is undetermined. The read is 3 residues too short to cover the CDR3 end, so that end is filled in from the germline J gene. Assay: immunoSEQ multiplex PCR; the TCRdb copy retains only in-frame clones and omits some. There are approximately 33,000 clones in the sample, with about 8.8% held by the top ten. This sample was included in a study of T cells in women clearing cervical HPV infection. Study as a whole: Case blood was drawn a median about 160 days after lesion detection. Study-wide points: Controls had more TRBV6-7 (approximately 0.15%) than cases (around 0.11%). Effector/memory and HPV-specific T cells were not isolated, and association timing is unknown. CIN3+ cases had significantly higher TCR richness than controls; evenness did not differ.

There are 18 residues in the CDR3. The V segment lost 0 bases and the J segment 3 bases; nucleotides outside the gene matches: 12. Germline assignment: CDR1 SGHRS and CDR2 YFSETQ. The gene calls are TRBV5-1 and TRBJ1-3; 7 nucleotides agree with TRBD1. Sequenced material: blood buffy coat. This clonotype was sampled from a woman between 18 and 70 years old with a cervical HPV16 infection that either progressed to CIN3+ or cleared (not recorded which). CDR3 sequence: CASSLAGTALSGGNTIYF. The sequenced part of the CDR3 DNA is TGCGCCAGCAGCTTGGCCGGGACAGCCCTTTCAGGTGGAAACACC. The full variable domain, completed using reference TRBV5-1 and TRBJ1-3, is KAGVTQTPRYLIKTRGQQVTLSCSPISGHRSVSWYQQTPGQGLQFLFEYFSETQRNKGNFPGRFSGRQFSNSRSEMNVSTLELGDSALYLCASSLAGTALSGGNTIYFGEGSWLTVV.